A selection of T cell receptor beta chains follows, all from one sample in a study of hypomethylating agent response in myelodysplastic syndrome. Profiled with immunoSEQ multiplex PCR; TCRdb holds only in-frame clones, not every one. Of around 2,100 clones detected, approximately 80% appear once; the ten largest clones hold about 29%. Sequenced here: bone marrow, sampled before or after starting hypomethylating agent treatment for myelodysplastic syndrome (not recorded which). The receptors were sampled from a human donor with myelodysplastic syndrome. Both conserved end residues are part of each CDR3. Each record gives: clone size, V gene, D gene, J gene, CDR3 protein, CDR3 DNA. The D gene is left open where the match is weak. Clone size, where shown, is once, few, many, or a class for clones that have expanded.

NA,TRBV4-1,NA,TRBJ2-3,CASSQDGPVTADTQYF,TGCGCCAGCAGCCAAGATGGTCCCGTAACGGCAGATACGCAGTATTTT
NA,TRBV6-5,NA,TRBJ2-2,CASSYTIDTGELFF,TGTGCCAGCAGTTATACAATTGACACCGGGGAGCTGTTTTTT
NA,TRBV11-2,NA,TRBJ1-4,CASSLGASQSEKLFF,TGTGCCAGCAGCTTAGGGGCCTCCCAAAGCGAAAAACTGTTTTTT
few,TRBV6-5,NA,TRBJ1-2,CASSPYPYPNYGYTF,TGTGCCAGCAGTCCCTACCCCTACCCAAACTATGGCTACACCTTC
NA,TRBV28,NA,TRBJ1-5,CASGVGGFDQPQHF,TGTGCCAGCGGGGTGGGGGGTTTCGATCAGCCCCAGCATTTT
once,TRBV5-6,NA,TRBJ2-1,CASSFKQRYNEQFF,TGTGCCAGCAGCTTTAAGCAGCGGTACAATGAGCAGTTCTTC
NA,TRBV6-5,NA,TRBJ2-5,CASSSGSARRAYF,TGTGCCAGCAGTTCTGGATCAGCAAGGAGAGCGTACTTC
NA,TRBV2,NA,TRBJ1-5,CASSDAYSNQPQHF,TGTGCCAGCAGTGACGCATATAGCAATCAGCCCCAGCATTTT
NA,TRBV6-6,NA,TRBJ2-7,CASSSQGNEQYF,TGTGCCAGCAGTTCCCAGGGAAACGAGCAGTACTTC
NA,TRBV28,NA,TRBJ1-1,CASSVGPGDAFF,TGTGCCAGCAGTGTAGGGCCTGGGGATGCTTTCTTT
NA,TRBV10-1,NA,TRBJ1-6,CASSESGGWESPLHF,TGCGCCAGCAGTGAGTCGGGGGGGTGGGAATCACCCCTCCACTTT
NA,TRBV19,TRBD2,TRBJ2-7,CASTHRLAGVGASDEQYF,TGTGCCAGTACCCACAGGCTAGCGGGAGTAGGTGCCTCGGACGAGCAGTACTTC
NA,TRBV5-8,TRBD1,TRBJ2-7,CASAGTGHNEQYF,TGTGCCAGCGCCGGGACAGGGCACAACGAGCAGTACTTC
NA,TRBV28,NA,TRBJ1-6,CASSPRERSYNSPLHF,TGTGCCAGCAGTCCGCGGGAGCGATCCTATAATTCACCCCTCCACTTT
NA,TRBV6-6,NA,TRBJ2-7,CASSYSAVEDYEQYF,TGTGCCAGCAGTTACTCAGCTGTGGAGGACTACGAGCAGTACTTC
NA,TRBV11-2,NA,TRBJ2-3,CASSHTPGGTDTQYF,TGTGCCAGCAGCCACACCCCGGGGGGCACAGATACGCAGTATTTT
once,TRBV4-1,TRBD1,TRBJ1-2,CASSQEQGIYGYTF,TGCGCCAGCAGCCAAGAACAGGGGATCTATGGCTACACCTTC
NA,TRBV7-9,TRBD2,TRBJ2-3,CASSPPLTSAGTDTQYF,TGTGCCAGCAGCCCCCCATTGACTAGCGCAGGCACAGATACGCAGTATTTT